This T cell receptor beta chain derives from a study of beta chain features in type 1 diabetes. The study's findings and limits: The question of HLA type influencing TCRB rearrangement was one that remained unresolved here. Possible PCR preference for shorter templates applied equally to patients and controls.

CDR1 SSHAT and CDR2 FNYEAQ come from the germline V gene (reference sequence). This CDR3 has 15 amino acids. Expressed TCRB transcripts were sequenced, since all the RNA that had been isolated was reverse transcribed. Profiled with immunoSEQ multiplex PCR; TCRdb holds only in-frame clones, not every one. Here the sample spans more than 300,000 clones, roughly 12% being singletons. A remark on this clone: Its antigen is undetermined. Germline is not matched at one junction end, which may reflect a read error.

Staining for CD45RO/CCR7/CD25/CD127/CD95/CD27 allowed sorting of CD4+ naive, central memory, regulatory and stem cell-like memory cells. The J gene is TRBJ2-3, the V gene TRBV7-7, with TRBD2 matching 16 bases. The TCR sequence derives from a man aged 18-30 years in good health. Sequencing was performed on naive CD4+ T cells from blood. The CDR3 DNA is TGTGCTAGCAGCCAGGGACTAGCGGGAGGGGATACGCAGTATTTT. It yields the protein CASSQGLAGGDTQYF.